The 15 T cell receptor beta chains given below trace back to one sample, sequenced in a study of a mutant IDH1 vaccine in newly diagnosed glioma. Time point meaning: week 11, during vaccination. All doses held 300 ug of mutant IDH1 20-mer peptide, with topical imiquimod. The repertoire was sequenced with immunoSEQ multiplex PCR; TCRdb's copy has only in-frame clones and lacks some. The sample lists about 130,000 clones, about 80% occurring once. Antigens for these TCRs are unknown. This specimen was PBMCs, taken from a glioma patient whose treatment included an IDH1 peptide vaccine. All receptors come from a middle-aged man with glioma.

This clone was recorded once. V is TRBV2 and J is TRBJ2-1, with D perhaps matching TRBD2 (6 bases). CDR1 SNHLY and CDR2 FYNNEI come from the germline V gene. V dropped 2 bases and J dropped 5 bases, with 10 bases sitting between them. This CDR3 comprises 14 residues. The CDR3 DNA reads TGTGCCAGCAGTGAATGGGGAGGTCACAATGAGCAGTTCTTC. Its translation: CASSEWGGHNEQFF.

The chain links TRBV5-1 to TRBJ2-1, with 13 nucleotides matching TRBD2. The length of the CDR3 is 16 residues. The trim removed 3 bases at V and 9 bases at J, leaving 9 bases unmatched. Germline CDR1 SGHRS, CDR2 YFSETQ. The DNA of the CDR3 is TGCGCCAGCAGCTCGCCGACTAGCGGGAGGATCACTGAGCAGTTCTTC. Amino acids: CASSSPTSGRITEQFF.

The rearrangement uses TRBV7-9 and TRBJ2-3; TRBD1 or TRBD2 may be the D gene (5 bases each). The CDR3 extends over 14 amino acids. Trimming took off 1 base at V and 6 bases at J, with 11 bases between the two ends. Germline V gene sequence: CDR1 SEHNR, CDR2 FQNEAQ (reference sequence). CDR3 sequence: CASSLEGPQDTQYF. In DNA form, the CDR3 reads TGTGCCAGCAGCTTAGAGGGACCCCAGGATACGCAGTATTTT.

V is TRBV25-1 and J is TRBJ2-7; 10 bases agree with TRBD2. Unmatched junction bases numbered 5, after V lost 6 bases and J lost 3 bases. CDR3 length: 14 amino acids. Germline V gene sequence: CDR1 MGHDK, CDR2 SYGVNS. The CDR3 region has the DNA TGTGCCAGCAGGGGGTCTAGCGGGAGCTACGAGCAGTACTTC. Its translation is CASRGSSGSYEQYF.

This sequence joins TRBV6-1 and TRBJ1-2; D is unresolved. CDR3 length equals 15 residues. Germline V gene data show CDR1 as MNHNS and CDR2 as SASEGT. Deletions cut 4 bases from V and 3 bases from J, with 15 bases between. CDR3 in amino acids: CASSGFGPQDYGYTF. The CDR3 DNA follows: TGTGCCAGCAGTGGTTTTGGCCCGCAGGACTATGGCTACACCTTC.

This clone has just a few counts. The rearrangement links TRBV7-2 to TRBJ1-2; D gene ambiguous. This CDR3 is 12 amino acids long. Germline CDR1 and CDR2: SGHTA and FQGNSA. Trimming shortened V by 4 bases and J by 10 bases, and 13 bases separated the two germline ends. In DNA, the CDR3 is TGTGCCAGCAGCTCCCGGAATGGGCCCTACACCTTC. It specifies CASSSRNGPYTF.

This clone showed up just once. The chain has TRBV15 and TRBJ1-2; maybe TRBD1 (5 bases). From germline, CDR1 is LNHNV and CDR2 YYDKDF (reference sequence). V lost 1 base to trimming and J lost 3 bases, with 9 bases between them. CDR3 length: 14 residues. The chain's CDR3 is CATSRAGGYYGYTF. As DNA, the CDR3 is TGTGCCACCAGCAGAGCGGGGGGGTACTATGGCTACACCTTC.

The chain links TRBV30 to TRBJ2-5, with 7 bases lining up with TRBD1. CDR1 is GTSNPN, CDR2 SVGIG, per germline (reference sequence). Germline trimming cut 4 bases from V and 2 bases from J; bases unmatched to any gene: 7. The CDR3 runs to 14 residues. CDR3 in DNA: TGTGCCTGGATCACCAGGGGGTGGCAAGAGACCCAGTACTTC. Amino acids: CAWITRGWQETQYF.

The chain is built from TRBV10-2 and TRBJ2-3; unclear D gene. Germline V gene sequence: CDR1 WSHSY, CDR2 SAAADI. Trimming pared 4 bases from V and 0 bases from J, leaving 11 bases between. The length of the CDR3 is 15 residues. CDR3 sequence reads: CASSADLISTDTQYF. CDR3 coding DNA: TGCGCCAGCAGTGCAGACTTGATTAGCACAGATACGCAGTATTTT.

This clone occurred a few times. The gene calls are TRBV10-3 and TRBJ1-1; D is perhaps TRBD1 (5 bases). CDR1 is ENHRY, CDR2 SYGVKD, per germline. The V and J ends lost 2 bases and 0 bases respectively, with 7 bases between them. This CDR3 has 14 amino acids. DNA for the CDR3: TGTGCCATCAGTGAGGGGGCAGTGAACACTGAAGCTTTCTTT. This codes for CAISEGAVNTEAFF.

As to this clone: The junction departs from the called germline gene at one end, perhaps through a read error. CDR3 DNA sequence: TGTGCTAGCAGCCCCTCCCGGGTCTACAATGAGCAGTTCTTC. Protein: CASSPSRVYNEQFF. The chain couples TRBV7-7 to TRBJ2-1; D remains ambiguous. The CDR3 runs to 14 residues. Germline V gene sequence: CDR1 SSHAT, CDR2 FNYEAQ (reference sequence).

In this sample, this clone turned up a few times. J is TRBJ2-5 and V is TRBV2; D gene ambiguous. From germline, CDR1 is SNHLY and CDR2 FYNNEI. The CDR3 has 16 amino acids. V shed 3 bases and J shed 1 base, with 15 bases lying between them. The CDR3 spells CASSESVEHPQETQYF. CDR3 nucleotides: TGTGCCAGCAGTGAGAGTGTGGAACACCCCCAAGAGACCCAGTACTTC.

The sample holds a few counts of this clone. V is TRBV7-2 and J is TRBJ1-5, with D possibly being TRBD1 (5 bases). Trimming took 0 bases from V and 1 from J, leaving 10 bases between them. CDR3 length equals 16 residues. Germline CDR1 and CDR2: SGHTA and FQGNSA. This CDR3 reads CASSLAGRASNQPQHF. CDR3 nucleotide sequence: TGTGCCAGCAGCTTAGCGGGCAGGGCAAGCAATCAGCCCCAGCATTTT.

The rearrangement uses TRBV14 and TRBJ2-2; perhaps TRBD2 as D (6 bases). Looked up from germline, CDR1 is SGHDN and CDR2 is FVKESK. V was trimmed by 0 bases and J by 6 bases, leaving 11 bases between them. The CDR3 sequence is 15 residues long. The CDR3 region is CASSQDYGGPGELFF. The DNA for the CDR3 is TGTGCCAGCAGCCAAGATTACGGGGGTCCCGGGGAGCTGTTTTTT.

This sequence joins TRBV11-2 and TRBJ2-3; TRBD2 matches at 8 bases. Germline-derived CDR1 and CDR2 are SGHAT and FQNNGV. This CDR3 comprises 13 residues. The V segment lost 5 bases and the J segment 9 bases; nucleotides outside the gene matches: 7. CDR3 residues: CASSLPGGRTQYF. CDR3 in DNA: TGTGCCAGCAGCCTCCCGGGGGGGCGAACGCAGTATTTT.